These T cell receptor beta chains were read from a single sample in a study of identical twins. TCRdb recomputed calls from the 5' RACE reads with MiXCR, one row per CDR3 protein. The sample consists of approximately 1.8 million distinct CDR3 sequences, around 29% of them appearing once. The sample was cord blood. The source of these receptors is a newborn girl in good health. The CDR3 runs from the conserved cysteine through the conserved F or W. The D gene is left open where the match is weak. Clone size is given for some rows only: seen once, a few or many times, or a class if the clone is expanded.

size: .; J: TRBJ2-3; D: .; V: TRBV7-2; DNA: TGTGCCAGCAGCTTATTTTGGCAGACCACAGATACGCAGTATTTT; CDR3: CASSLFWQTTDTQYF
size: .; J: TRBJ1-2; D: .; V: TRBV4-1; DNA: TGCGCCAGCAGCCAAGTCTTGGAGGGTTATGGCTACACCTTC; CDR3: CASSQVLEGYGYTF
size: .; J: TRBJ2-4; D: TRBD2; V: TRBV7-2; DNA: TGTGCCAGCAGCTTGGGAGGGGTCTCAAACATTCAGTACTTC; CDR3: CASSLGGVSNIQYF
size: .; J: TRBJ1-1; D: TRBD1; V: TRBV4-2; DNA: TGTGCCAGCAGCCAAGATCGGGGACAGATCAACACTGAAGCTTTCTTT; CDR3: CASSQDRGQINTEAFF
size: .; J: TRBJ1-6; D: TRBD1; V: TRBV4-2; DNA: TGTGCCAGCAGCCAAGACAGGGGGACCTATAATTCACCCCTCCACTTT; CDR3: CASSQDRGTYNSPLHF
size: many; J: TRBJ2-1; D: TRBD2; V: TRBV10-3; DNA: TGTGCCACCCTGAGGACTAGCGGGGGGAGCTCCTACAATGAGCAGTTCTTC; CDR3: CATLRTSGGSSYNEQFF
size: few; J: TRBJ1-6; D: .; V: TRBV10-3; DNA: TGTGCCATCAGTGAGGGGGCCTATAATTCACCCCTCCACTTT; CDR3: CAISEGAYNSPLHF
size: .; J: TRBJ2-7; D: TRBD2; V: TRBV28; DNA: TGTGCCAGCTCCTTTAGCGGGAGGGTGACCTACGAGCAGTACTTC; CDR3: CASSFSGRVTYEQYF
size: .; J: TRBJ2-1; D: TRBD2; V: TRBV12-3/TRBV12-4; DNA: TGTGCCAGCAGTTTAGGGGTAGCGGGGCCTAGCTCCTACAATGAGCAGTTCTTC; CDR3: CASSLGVAGPSSYNEQFF
size: .; J: TRBJ1-2; D: .; V: TRBV24-1; DNA: TGTGCCACCAGTGATTCACTAAACAGGGAGGGGGACTATGGCTACACCTTC; CDR3: CATSDSLNREGDYGYTF
size: .; J: TRBJ2-5; D: .; V: TRBV6-1; DNA: TGTGCCAGCAGTGAAGGGGCAGGACAAGAGGCCCAGTACTTC; CDR3: CASSEGAGQEAQYF
size: few; J: TRBJ2-1; D: .; V: TRBV4-1; DNA: TGCGCCAGCAGGGCGGTAGGGAGCAATGAGCAGTTCTTC; CDR3: CASRAVGSNEQFF
size: .; J: TRBJ1-5; D: TRBD1; V: TRBV27; DNA: TGTGCCAGCAGTTTCGCCAGGGGGTGCAATCAGCCCCAGCATTTT; CDR3: CASSFARGCNQPQHF
size: .; J: TRBJ2-3; D: TRBD2; V: TRBV20-1; DNA: TGCAGTGCTTTGGGGGGGGTCACAGATACGCAGTATTTT; CDR3: CSALGGVTDTQYF
size: few; J: TRBJ2-5; D: .; V: TRBV20-1; DNA: TGCAGTGCCCTACAGGGTTGGGGGGAGACCCAGTACTTC; CDR3: CSALQGWGETQYF
size: .; J: TRBJ2-3; D: TRBD2; V: TRBV6-1; DNA: TGTGCCAGTGGGCTGACTAGCGGGGGCACAGATACGCAGTATTTT; CDR3: CASGLTSGGTDTQYF
size: .; J: TRBJ1-1; D: .; V: TRBV27; DNA: TGTGCCAGCAGTTACGACAGGTTCACTGAAGCTTTCTTT; CDR3: CASSYDRFTEAFF
size: .; J: TRBJ2-3; D: .; V: TRBV28; DNA: TGTGCCAGCAGGGAAGCCCTATCTAGCACAGATACGCAGTATTTT; CDR3: CASREALSSTDTQYF